The 32 T cell receptor beta chains presented below share a single source sample, sequenced in a study of T cell repertoires in cytomegalovirus infection. TCRdb re-analysed the reads in MiXCR, keeping a single row per CDR3 protein. The data hold about 920,000 distinct CDR3 sequences, with about a third observed a single time. Their target antigens are unknown. Sequenced here: cultured CD8+ T cells from PBMCs, sampled from culture after CMV antigen stimulation. All receptors derive from a human donor in good health (CMV status not recorded). Some clones in this sample may be carry-over from other donors' samples.

CDR3 DNA sequence: TGTGCCAGCAGTCGGTGGGGGGGTAAAGATGAAGCTTTCTTT. Its translation: CASSRWGGKDEAFF. The chain is built from TRBV28 and TRBJ1-1, with a tentative D call TRBD1 (5 bases). CDR3 length equals 14 residues. V shed 5 bases and J shed 7 bases, with 17 bases lying between them. From germline, CDR1 is MDHEN and CDR2 SYDVKM.

This clonotype came up many times. V is TRBV11-1 and J is TRBJ1-1; 8 bases agree with TRBD1. Germline loops: CDR1 SGHAT, CDR2 FQDESV (reference sequence). J lost 4 bases, V lost 5 bases, and 3 bases had no gene match. This CDR3 contains 13 residues. The CDR3 loop is CASSPTGATEAFF. In DNA form, the CDR3 reads TGTGCCAGCAGCCCGACAGGGGCCACTGAAGCTTTCTTT.

Points on this clonotype: This sequence may be a read error, since a much larger clone differs from it by one base. The chain has TRBV12-3 or TRBV12-4 and TRBJ2-7; TRBD1 aligns across 11 bases. CDR3 size: 15 residues. DNA for the CDR3: TGTGTCAGCAGTTTGGCCGGGACAGGGGGTTACGAGCAGTACTTC. Protein: CVSSLAGTGGYEQYF.

This clonotype has more than one count but fewer than ten. The chain links TRBV6-6 to TRBJ2-7; D gene unclear. CDR3 length equals 14 residues. V lost 6 bases and J 0 bases, leaving 12 bases between the germline ends. CDR1 is MNHNY and CDR2 is SVGAGI in the germline V gene (reference sequence). The CDR3 here is CASSLSLNSYEQYF. CDR3 sequence (DNA): TGTGCCAGCAGCCTGTCCTTAAACTCCTACGAGCAGTACTTC.

At least ten counts were recorded for this clonotype. The V and J genes are TRBV27 and TRBJ1-5; D gene uncertain. The germline V gene has CDR1 MNHEY and CDR2 SMNVEV (reference sequence). The CDR3 length is 14 residues. V was clipped by 5 bases and J by 1 base, with 9 bases between them. CDR3 sequence (DNA): TGTGCCAGCAGTCCCCCGGGGAGCAATCAGCCCCAGCATTTT. Translating it yields CASSPPGSNQPQHF.

The genes are TRBV18 and TRBJ1-4; a weak D match, TRBD1 (6 bases). Germline V gene data show CDR1 as KGHSH and CDR2 as LQKENI. The ends were cut back, 1 base at V and 2 bases at J, with 8 bases in the middle. The CDR3 spans 15 residues. CDR3 nucleotides: TGTGCCAGCTCACCACGCGGACAGACTAATGAAAAACTGTTTTTT. Translated, it gives CASSPRGQTNEKLFF.

Points on this clonotype: A much larger clone differs by one base, so this may be a read error. The chain is built from TRBV7-2 and TRBJ1-2; 7 bases are a match to TRBD1. Germline V gene lookup returns CDR1 SGHTA and CDR2 FQGNSA. There are 13 residues in the CDR3. The CDR3 DNA follows: TGTGCCAGCAGCCCCGCAGGGGGTAATGGCTGCACCTTC. Translated: CASSPAGGNGCTF.

This clonotype was seen repeatedly, ten times or more. The chain uses TRBV7-9 and TRBJ2-5, with D tentatively TRBD1 (5 bases). Germline CDR1 is SEHNR and CDR2 is FQNEAQ (reference sequence). Trimming stripped 2 bases from V and 0 bases from J, with 10 bases between. The CDR3 spans 15 residues. The CDR3 DNA follows: TGTGCCAGCAGCTTAACCTCAGGGAACCAAGAGACCCAGTACTTC. It specifies CASSLTSGNQETQYF.

This clonotype was seen ten or more times. The chain has TRBV7-6 and TRBJ2-1; D may be TRBD2 (5 bases). V was shortened by 5 bases and J by 2 bases, with 13 bases between the two germline ends. CDR1 and CDR2 (germline): SGHVS, FNYEAQ. The CDR3 sequence is 15 residues long. CDR3 coding DNA: TGTGCCAGCAGCCGACTAAGTGTCCCCTACAATGAGCAGTTCTTC. As protein: CASSRLSVPYNEQFF.

This clonotype was seen more than once but under ten times. This could be a read error, since a much larger clone is one nucleotide away. The chain combines TRBV7-9 with TRBJ1-1; D gene ambiguous. The CDR3 sequence is 10 residues long. The germline V gene encodes CDR1 SEHNR and CDR2 FQNEAQ (reference sequence). Between the trimmed V and J ends, which lost 6 bases and 5 bases, there was a span of 4 bases. The CDR3 nucleotides are TGTGCCAGCAGTAGGACTGAAGCTTTCTTT. Amino acid sequence: CASSRTEAFF.

Only a few counts were recorded for this clonotype. This chain links TRBV7-9 with TRBJ2-7; TRBD1 might be the D (6 bases). V was trimmed by 4 bases and J by 6 bases, leaving 22 bases between them. The CDR3 runs to 16 residues. The germline CDR1 and CDR2 sequences are SEHNR and FQNEAQ (reference sequence). Here the CDR3 reads CASSSTGTPKKGEQYV. The CDR3 DNA reads TGTGCCAGCAGCTCGACCGGGACACCGAAAAAGGGCGAGCAGTACGTC.

The V call is TRBV6-5, the J call TRBJ1-2; TRBD1 aligns across 10 bases. Germline V lookup: CDR1 MNHEY, CDR2 SVGAGI. Trimming cost V 2 bases and J 10 bases; bases outside gene matches: 10. CDR3 length: 15 residues. The CDR3 DNA reads TGTGCCAGCAGTTACGATGAGACAGGGGGCGTCGTCTACACCTTC. This translates into CASSYDETGGVVYTF.

The chain joins TRBV15 to TRBJ2-1, with D hard to call. Germline V gene data show CDR1 as LNHNV and CDR2 as YYDKDF (reference sequence). Trimming cost V 1 base and J 1 base, with 8 bases left between them. CDR3 length: 15 residues. CDR3 in DNA: TGTGCCACCAGCAGAGGGGCCCAGTCCTACAATGAGCAGTTCTTC. Its translation is CATSRGAQSYNEQFF.

This clonotype was counted only a few times. The gene calls are TRBV4-1 and TRBJ2-1, with TRBD1 matching over 8 bases. V gave up 1 base and J gave up 3 bases; unmatched junction bases: 8. The CDR3 has 17 amino acids. Germline V gene data show CDR1 as MGHRA and CDR2 as YSYEKL. DNA for the CDR3: TGCGCCAGCAGCCAAGTTGCCCGGGACAGGTACTACAATGAGCAGTTCTTC. It codes for CASSQVARDRYYNEQFF.

The genes are TRBV7-3 and TRBJ1-1; a possible D gene is TRBD1 (6 bases). V was pared by 2 bases and J by 3 bases, with 13 bases between. Germline CDR1 and CDR2: SGHTA and FQGTGA. The CDR3 consists of 15 residues. CDR3 amino acids: CASSLEGGDDTEAFF. The CDR3 DNA reads as TGTGCCAGCAGCTTAGAGGGGGGTGACGACACTGAAGCTTTCTTT.

In its sample, this clonotype was seen a few times. The chain recombines TRBV27 with TRBJ2-1, with 8 bases lining up with TRBD1. The CDR3 has 15 amino acids. In germline, CDR1 is MNHEY, CDR2 SMNVEV (reference sequence). The V and J ends lost 5 bases and 6 bases, in that order; junction bases with no gene match: 9. The DNA for the CDR3 is TGTGCCAGCAGTCCACAGGGGGTATGGGGCAATGAGCAGTTCTTC. Translated: CASSPQGVWGNEQFF.

The chain links TRBV27 to TRBJ1-2, with D possibly being TRBD1 (6 bases). V was pared by 5 bases and J by 3 bases, with 10 bases between. The length of the CDR3 is 13 residues. CDR1 is MNHEY and CDR2 is SMNVEV in the germline V gene (reference sequence). As DNA, the CDR3 is TGTGCCAGCAGTGCAGGGGACCACTATGGCTACACCTTC. Translated, it gives CASSAGDHYGYTF.

This clonotype has ten or more counts. This chain joins TRBV7-2 and TRBJ2-3; 12 nucleotides match TRBD2. The V gene end was trimmed by 5 bases and the J gene end by 5 bases; junction bases not matched to a gene: 11. The CDR3 extends over 17 amino acids. Germline V gene data show CDR1 as SGHTA and CDR2 as FQGNSA. Here the CDR3 reads CASSTGAGLAGLDTQYF. Written as DNA, the CDR3 is TGTGCCAGCAGCACTGGGGCCGGACTAGCGGGGCTAGATACGCAGTATTTT.

As concerns this clonotype: Just one base apart from a much larger clone, this may be a read error. This CDR3 is missing its conserved last phenylalanine or tryptophan, likely due to a read error. This sequence joins TRBV7-8 and TRBJ1-6; tentative D call: TRBD1 (6 bases). The CDR3 sequence is 17 residues long. With 1 base removed from V and 0 bases from J, the gap between germline ends came to 10 bases. CDR1 is SGHVS and CDR2 is FQNEAQ in the germline V gene. Here the CDR3 reads CASSLGQESSYNSPLHL. DNA of the CDR3: TGTGCCAGCAGCTTAGGACAGGAGAGCTCCTATAATTCACCCCTCCACCTT.

A few counts support this clonotype. V gene TRBV29-1 combines with J gene TRBJ1-1; 9 bases match TRBD1. Per germline, CDR1 SQVTM and CDR2 ANQGSEA. The V segment lost 2 bases and the J segment 10 bases; nucleotides outside the gene matches: 2. The CDR3 is 11 residues long. CDR3 residues: CSVEKTGGAFF. The CDR3 DNA sequence: TGCAGCGTTGAAAAGACAGGGGGAGCTTTCTTT. Supplemented by reference TRBV29-1 and TRBJ1-1, the full variable domain reads SAVISQKPSRDICQRGTSLTIQCQVDSQVTMMFWYRQQPGQSLTLIATANQGSEATYESGFVIDKFPISRPNLTFSTLTVSNMSPEDSSIYLCSVEKTGGAFFGQGTRLTVV.

In its sample, this clonotype was seen many times. The CDR3 DNA sequence: TGTGCCAGCAGCTTCGGGACAGGAAGCGAGCAGTACGTC. This encodes CASSFGTGSEQYV. V and J are TRBV9 and TRBJ2-7; 8 positions agree with TRBD1. V gave up 4 bases and J gave up 6 bases; unmatched junction bases: 6. The CDR3 totals 13 residues. The V gene's germline CDR1 is SGDLS and CDR2 YYNGEE.

This clonotype was found a few times. The chain has TRBV2 and TRBJ2-7; D gene uncertain. Per germline, CDR1 SNHLY and CDR2 FYNNEI. V lost 2 bases, J lost 4 bases, and 12 bases lay in between. This CDR3 is 14 amino acids long. Here the CDR3 reads CASSEIGIFYEQYF. Written as DNA, the CDR3 is TGTGCCAGCAGTGAAATAGGGATTTTTTACGAGCAGTACTTC.

The chain employs TRBV19 and TRBJ2-7; 10 nucleotides agree with TRBD1. Germline V gene data show CDR1 as LNHDA and CDR2 as SQIVND (reference sequence). The V segment lost 3 bases and the J segment 2 bases; nucleotides outside the gene matches: 4. The CDR3 runs to 15 residues. The CDR3 sequence is CASSIGQGETYEQYF. CDR3 in DNA: TGTGCCAGTAGTATTGGACAGGGGGAAACCTACGAGCAGTACTTC. The whole variable domain, filled in from reference TRBV19 and TRBJ2-7, reads DGGITQSPKYLFRKEGQNVTLSCEQNLNHDAMYWYRQDPGQGLRLIYYSQIVNDFQKGDIAEGYSVSREKKESFPLTVTSAQKNPTAFYLCASSIGQGETYEQYFGPGTRLTVT.

This clonotype was detected ten times or more. V usage is TRBV7-8 and J usage is TRBJ2-1; D is unclear. CDR3 length: 14 residues. With 3 bases removed from V and 6 bases from J, the gap between germline ends came to 12 bases. CDR1 SGHVS and CDR2 FQNEAQ come from the germline V gene. Here the CDR3 DNA reads TGTGCCAGCAGCTTCCGCAGGTTAGGCAATGAGCAGTTCTTC. This translates into CASSFRRLGNEQFF.

The table lists this clonotype with a few counts. The rearrangement links TRBV6-1 to TRBJ2-7; tentative D call: TRBD1 (6 bases). The CDR3 totals 13 residues. Germline CDR1 reads MNHNS; CDR2 reads SASEGT. Trimming took 4 bases from V and 4 from J, leaving 11 bases between them. CDR3 nucleotides: TGTGCCAGCAGTGCAGGGGTAGTTTACGAGCAGTACGTC. It encodes CASSAGVVYEQYV.

This clonotype was observed a few times. The chain is built from TRBV29-1 and TRBJ2-2; no firm D call. V lost 5 bases, J lost 7 bases, and 11 bases lay in between. The CDR3 covers 12 residues. The V gene's germline CDR1 is SQVTM and CDR2 ANQGSEA. The CDR3 region is CSVISGYGELFF. CDR3 in DNA: TGCAGCGTTATAAGTGGATACGGGGAGCTGTTTTTT.

V gene TRBV27 combines with J gene TRBJ2-2; the D is unclear. Looked up from germline, CDR1 is MNHEY and CDR2 is SMNVEV (reference sequence). The CDR3 spans 14 residues. The V and J ends lost 0 bases and 3 bases respectively, with 5 bases between them. The CDR3 sequence is CASSLSSYTGELFF. CDR3 bases: TGTGCCAGCAGTTTATCCTCGTACACCGGGGAGCTGTTTTTT.

This clonotype was counted a few times. V is TRBV9 and J is TRBJ1-2; D gene ambiguous. The germline CDR1 and CDR2 sequences are SGDLS and YYNGEE. Trimming cost V 7 bases and J 2 bases, with 9 bases left between them. CDR3 length: 12 amino acids. The CDR3 sequence: CASRGFNYGYTF. The CDR3 DNA reads TGTGCCAGCCGCGGTTTCAACTATGGCTACACCTTC.

This CDR3 is CASSSNLEAFF. CDR3 sequence (DNA): TGCGCCAGCAGCTCCAATCTTGAAGCTTTCTTT. This rearrangement joins TRBV5-1 to TRBJ1-1; D is unclear. Looked up from germline, CDR1 is SGHRS and CDR2 is YFSETQ. The CDR3 consists of 11 residues. Trimming took 3 bases from V and 7 from J, leaving 7 bases between them.

This clonotype was counted a few times. The J gene is TRBJ2-7, the V gene TRBV27; D remains unclear. Germline CDR1 reads MNHEY; CDR2 reads SMNVEV (reference sequence). The CDR3 consists of 13 residues. Trimming left V 0 bases short and J 3 bases short, with 6 bases between. CDR3 nucleotide sequence: TGTGCCAGCAGTTTATCGGAGATCTACGAGCAGTACTTC. This codes for CASSLSEIYEQYF.

The chain has TRBV5-6 and TRBJ1-5; D is perhaps TRBD1 (5 bases). Germline CDR1 and CDR2: SGHDT and YYEEEE. Trimming took off 0 bases at V and 5 bases at J, with 6 bases between the two ends. This CDR3 has 13 residues. The CDR3 DNA is TGTGCCAGCAGCTTGGGGGACTATCAGCCCCAGCATTTT. It codes for CASSLGDYQPQHF.

This chain connects TRBV6-6 to TRBJ2-7; 7 bases map to TRBD1. V lost 0 bases, J lost 6 bases, and 5 bases stayed unmatched. CDR3 size: 14 residues. Germline CDR1 is MNHNY and CDR2 is SVGAGI (reference sequence). In DNA, the CDR3 is TGTGCCAGCAGTTACTCCGACAGGGTACGCGAGCAGTACTTC. The encoded protein is CASSYSDRVREQYF.